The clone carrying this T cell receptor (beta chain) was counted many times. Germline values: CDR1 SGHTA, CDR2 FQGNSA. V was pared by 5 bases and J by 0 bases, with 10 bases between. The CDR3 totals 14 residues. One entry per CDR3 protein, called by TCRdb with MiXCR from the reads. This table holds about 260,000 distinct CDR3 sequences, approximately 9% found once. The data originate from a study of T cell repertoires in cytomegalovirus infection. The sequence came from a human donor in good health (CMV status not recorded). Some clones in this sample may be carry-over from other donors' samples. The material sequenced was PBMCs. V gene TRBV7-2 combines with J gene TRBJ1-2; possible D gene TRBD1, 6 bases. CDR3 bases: TGTGCCAGCAGCGGCCGGACAGCTAACTATGGCTACACCTTC. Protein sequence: CASSGRTANYGYTF.